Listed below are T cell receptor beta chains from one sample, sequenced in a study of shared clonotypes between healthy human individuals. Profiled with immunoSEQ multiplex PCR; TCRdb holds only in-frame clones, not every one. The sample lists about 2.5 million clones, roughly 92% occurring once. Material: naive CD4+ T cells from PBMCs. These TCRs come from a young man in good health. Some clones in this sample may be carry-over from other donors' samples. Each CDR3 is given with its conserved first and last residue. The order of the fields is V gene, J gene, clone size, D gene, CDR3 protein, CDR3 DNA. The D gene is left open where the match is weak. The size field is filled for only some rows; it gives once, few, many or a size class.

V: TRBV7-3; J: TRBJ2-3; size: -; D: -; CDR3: CASSLQGSSTDTQYF; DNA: TGTGCCAGCAGCTTACAAGGGTCTAGCACAGATACGCAGTATTTT
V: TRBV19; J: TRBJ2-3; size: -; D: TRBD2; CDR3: CASSIDQGGRGRDTQYF; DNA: TGTGCCAGTAGTATAGATCAGGGCGGGAGAGGCAGAGATACGCAGTATTTT
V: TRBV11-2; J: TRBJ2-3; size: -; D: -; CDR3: CASSSDLRATDTQYF; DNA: TGTGCCAGCAGCTCCGACCTTCGAGCCACAGATACGCAGTATTTT
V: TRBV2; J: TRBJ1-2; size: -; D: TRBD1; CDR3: CASSAGRGKANYGYTF; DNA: TGTGCCAGCAGTGCGGGCAGGGGGAAAGCTAACTATGGCTACACCTTC
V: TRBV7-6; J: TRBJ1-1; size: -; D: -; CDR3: CASSRGWTQGTEAFF; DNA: TGTGCCAGCAGTAGAGGGTGGACCCAGGGCACTGAAGCTTTCTTT
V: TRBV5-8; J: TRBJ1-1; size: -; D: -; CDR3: CASSLSQGGQAFF; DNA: TGTGCCAGCAGCTTGTCACAGGGAGGCCAAGCTTTCTTT
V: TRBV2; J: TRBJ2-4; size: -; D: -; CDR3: CASRQGNLNIQYF; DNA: TGTGCCAGCAGGCAAGGGAATCTAAACATTCAGTACTTC
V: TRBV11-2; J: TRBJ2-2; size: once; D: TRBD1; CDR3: CASSSGQGKTGELFF; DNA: TGTGCCAGCAGCTCCGGACAGGGCAAGACCGGGGAGCTGTTTTTT
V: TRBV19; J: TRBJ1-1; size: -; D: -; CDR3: CASSSLLGRTEAFF; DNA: TGTGCCAGTAGTAGTCTGCTGGGAAGGACTGAAGCTTTCTTT
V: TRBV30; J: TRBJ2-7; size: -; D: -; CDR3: CAWSVHGGAYEQYF; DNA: TGTGCCTGGAGTGTACACGGCGGAGCCTACGAGCAGTACTTC
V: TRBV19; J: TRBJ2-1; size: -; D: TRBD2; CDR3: CASSLAGGYHEQFF; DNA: TGTGCCAGTAGTCTGGCGGGAGGTTACCATGAGCAGTTCTTC
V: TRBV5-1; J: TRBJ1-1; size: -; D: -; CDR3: CASSLGPGSLGTQAFF; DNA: TGCGCCAGCAGCTTGGGGCCGGGTAGTCTAGGAACACAAGCTTTCTTT
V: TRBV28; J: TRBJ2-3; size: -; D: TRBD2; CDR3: CASSYSGTSGTDTQYF; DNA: TGTGCCAGCAGTTATTCCGGGACTAGTGGTACAGATACGCAGTATTTT
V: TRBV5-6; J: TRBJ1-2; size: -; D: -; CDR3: CASTPRGWVYGYTF; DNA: TGTGCCAGTACTCCTCGGGGTTGGGTCTATGGCTACACCTTC
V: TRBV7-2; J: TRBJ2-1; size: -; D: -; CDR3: CASSFPGPRRVEQFF; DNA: TGTGCCAGCAGCTTCCCGGGACCAAGGAGGGTTGAGCAGTTCTTC
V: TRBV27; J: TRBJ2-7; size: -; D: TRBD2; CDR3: CASSQTYSGRIYEQYF; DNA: TGTGCCAGCAGTCAAACCTATAGCGGGAGAATCTACGAGCAGTACTTC
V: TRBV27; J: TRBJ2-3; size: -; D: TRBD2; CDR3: CASRGRGGATDTQYF; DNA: TGTGCCAGCAGGGGGCGGGGGGGCGCGACAGATACGCAGTATTTT
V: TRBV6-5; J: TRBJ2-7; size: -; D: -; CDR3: CASSTRRGDEQYF; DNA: TGTGCCAGCAGCACGCGGAGGGGCGACGAGCAGTACTTC
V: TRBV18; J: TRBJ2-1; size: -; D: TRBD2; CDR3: CASSLQTGTSGSVGFF; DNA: TGTGCCAGCTCACTTCAAACCGGGACTAGCGGGAGCGTAGGGTTCTTC
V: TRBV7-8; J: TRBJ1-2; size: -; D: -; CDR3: CASSLGHYGYTF; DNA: TGTGCCAGCAGCTTAGGCCACTATGGCTACACCTTC
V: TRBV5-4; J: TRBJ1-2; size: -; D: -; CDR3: CASSSPAAGYTF; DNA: TGTGCCAGCAGCTCCCCAGCTGCTGGCTACACCTTC
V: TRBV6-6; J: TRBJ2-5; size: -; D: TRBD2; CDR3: CATANSGREGETQYF; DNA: TGTGCCACCGCAAATAGCGGGAGGGAAGGAGAGACCCAGTACTTC
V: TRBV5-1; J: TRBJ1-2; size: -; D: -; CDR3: CASSLERGPGGGYTF; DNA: TGCGCCAGCAGCTTGGAAAGGGGACCCGGAGGCGGCTACACCTTC
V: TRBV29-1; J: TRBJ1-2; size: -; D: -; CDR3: CSVRGGQVKGYTF; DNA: TGCAGCGTTAGGGGGGGGCAGGTTAAGGGCTACACCTTC
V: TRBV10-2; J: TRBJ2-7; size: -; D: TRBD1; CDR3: CASSEWSGQGLSYEQYF; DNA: TGCGCCAGCAGTGAGTGGTCCGGACAGGGCTTGTCCTACGAGCAGTACTTC
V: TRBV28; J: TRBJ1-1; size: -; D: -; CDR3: CATLDSSNTEAFF; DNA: TGTGCCACCCTAGACAGTTCGAACACTGAAGCTTTCTTT
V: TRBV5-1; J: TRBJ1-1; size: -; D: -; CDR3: CASSSTPNTEAFF; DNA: TGCGCCAGCAGCTCGACACCGAACACTGAAGCTTTCTTT
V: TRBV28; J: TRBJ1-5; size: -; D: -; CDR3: CASSLRGAGNQPQHF; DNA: TGTGCCAGCAGTTTGAGGGGCGCCGGCAATCAGCCCCAGCATTTT
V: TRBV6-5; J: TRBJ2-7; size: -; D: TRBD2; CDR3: CASSARAGGVYEQYF; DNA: TGTGCCAGCAGTGCGAGAGCGGGAGGAGTCTACGAGCAGTACTTC
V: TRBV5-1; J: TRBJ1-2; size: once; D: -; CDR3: CASSLDVGGIDGYTF; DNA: TGCGCCAGCAGCTTGGATGTCGGGGGGATAGATGGCTACACCTTC
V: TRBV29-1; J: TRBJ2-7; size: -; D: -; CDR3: CSVNTGSHEQYF; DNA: TGCAGCGTTAATACAGGTTCCCACGAGCAGTACTTC